These 21 T cell receptor beta chains originate from one sample sequenced in a study of T cell responses to AZD1222 COVID-19 vaccine. Some clones are missing from TCRdb's copy, which holds only in-frame ones; the method was immunoSEQ multiplex PCR. Altogether roughly 160,000 clones are present, about nine tenths being singletons, with the ten largest covering less than 6.5%. Sample: peripheral blood, taken on day 0 of AZD1222 vaccination. All receptors come from an adult in good health.

This clone was observed a single time. The V and J genes are TRBV7-9 and TRBJ2-1, with 7 bases lining up with TRBD2. Trimming at V came to 2 bases and at J to 4 bases, leaving 5 bases not matched to a gene. From germline, CDR1 is SEHNR and CDR2 FQNEAQ (reference sequence). The CDR3 length is 15 residues. The CDR3 coding sequence is TGTGCCAGCAGCTTACCAGGGACTAATTACAATGAGCAGTTCTTC. Its translation: CASSLPGTNYNEQFF.

The J gene is TRBJ1-3, the V gene TRBV29-1; 7 bases map to TRBD1. CDR1 and CDR2 (germline): SQVTM, ANQGSEA. The CDR3 is 16 amino acids. J was trimmed by 4 bases and V by 0 bases; bases with no gene match: 9. The CDR3 coding sequence is TGCAGCGTTGAAGATCGAAAGGGGGCGCGGGGAAACACCATATATTTT. Its protein is CSVEDRKGARGNTIYF.

The rearrangement links TRBV3-1 (or the pseudogene TRBV3-2) to TRBJ1-2; a weak D match, TRBD1 (6 bases). V gave up 0 bases and J gave up 8 bases, with 16 bases separating them. CDR1 is LGHDT, CDR2 YNNKEL, per germline (reference sequence). This CDR3 has 15 residues. DNA for the CDR3: TGTGCCAGCAGCCAAGATGCAGGGGAAACGGGCGGCTACACCTTC. Its protein product is CASSQDAGETGGYTF.

A single count supports this clone. The chain recombines TRBV18 with TRBJ1-4, with D maybe TRBD1 (6 bases). The germline V gene encodes CDR1 KGHSH and CDR2 LQKENI. V lost 0 bases and J lost 4, with 9 bases in between. This CDR3 spans 15 amino acids. CDR3 protein: CASSPPLDSNEKLFF. DNA for the CDR3: TGTGCCAGCTCACCACCGTTGGACAGTAATGAAAAACTGTTTTTT.

This chain connects TRBV6-1 to TRBJ2-7, with D perhaps matching TRBD2 (7 bases). Trimming cost V 0 bases and J 5 bases, with 14 bases left between them. The CDR3 sequence is 15 residues long. Germline-derived CDR1 and CDR2 are MNHNS and SASEGT. DNA of the CDR3: TGTGCCAGCAGTGAAGCGCCGGGGGGCTTCGACGAGCAGTACTTC. Protein sequence: CASSEAPGGFDEQYF.

V usage is TRBV29-1 and J usage is TRBJ1-1; TRBD1 might be the D (6 bases). There are 19 residues in the CDR3. The germline V gene encodes CDR1 SQVTM and CDR2 ANQGSEA. The germline V and J ends were trimmed by 0 bases and 1 base, with 24 bases remaining between them. CDR3 sequence (DNA): TGCAGCGTTGAAGATCGCTACGGGACATCTAAGCTGTCGAACACTGAAGCTTTCTTT. Protein product: CSVEDRYGTSKLSNTEAFF.

The chain is built from TRBV28 and TRBJ2-1, with D uncertain. The CDR3 is 13 residues long. The V gene lost 8 bases and the J gene lost 10 bases, with 18 bases spanning the gap. CDR1 and CDR2 (germline): MDHEN, SYDVKM. The CDR3 DNA follows: TGTGCCAGCTCCACTCGGTCACGGGCCGAGCAGTTCTTC. The encoded protein is CASSTRSRAEQFF.

The chain links TRBV28 to TRBJ1-2, with a weak D call TRBD1 (5 bases). The CDR3 has 13 residues. In germline, CDR1 is MDHEN, CDR2 SYDVKM. V lost 5 bases and J 5 bases, leaving 12 bases between the germline ends. Here the CDR3 DNA reads TGTGCCAGCAGTCCTGGGACCTTATATGGCTACACCTTC. It is translated as CASSPGTLYGYTF.

This clone appeared a single time. The chain has TRBV3-1 (or the pseudogene TRBV3-2) and TRBJ1-1, with D perhaps TRBD1 (5 bases). The V end lost 0 bases, the J end lost 2 bases, and 13 bases lay between the germline ends. Germline V CDR1 and CDR2: LGHDT, YNNKEL (reference sequence). This CDR3 region has 16 residues. CDR3 in DNA: TGTGCCAGCAGCCAAGAGGGGGTGAGGGCTAACACTGAAGCTTTCTTT. Encoded protein: CASSQEGVRANTEAFF.

The chain is built from TRBV9 and TRBJ2-3; D perhaps matches TRBD1 (6 bases). CDR1 and CDR2 from the germline V gene are SGDLS and YYNGEE. This CDR3 spans 18 amino acids. The germline V and J ends were trimmed by 0 bases and 3 bases, with 20 bases remaining between them. CDR3 DNA: TGTGCCAGCAGCGTAGGCTTGAAGGTGGGCAGGGGAACAGATACGCAGTATTTT. This codes for CASSVGLKVGRGTDTQYF.

This clone was seen at least ten times. The J gene is TRBJ2-1, the V gene TRBV4-2, with TRBD2 matching 7 bases. With 2 bases clipped from V and 5 bases from J, the junction kept 6 bases outside the gene matches. The CDR3 is made up of 15 amino acids. Germline loops: CDR1 LGHNA, CDR2 YNFKEQ. The CDR3 DNA follows: TGTGCCAGCAGCCAAAGACTAGCAGAACACAATGAGCAGTTCTTC. Translated, it gives CASSQRLAEHNEQFF.

The DNA for the CDR3 is TGTGCCAGCAGTTACTCGTACAGGGACAGCCTTATGAACACTGAAGCTTTCTTT. Residues: CASSYSYRDSLMNTEAFF. J is TRBJ1-1 and V is TRBV6-2 or TRBV6-3; 7 bases fit TRBD1. Germline-derived CDR1 and CDR2 are MNHEY and SVGEGT. CDR3 length: 18 residues. Unmatched junction bases numbered 10, after V lost 0 bases and J lost 0 bases.

V is TRBV28 and J is TRBJ2-1; possible D gene TRBD2, 6 bases. Germline CDR1 MDHEN, CDR2 SYDVKM. The V and J ends lost 10 bases and 0 bases respectively, with 10 bases between them. This CDR3 has 13 amino acids. The CDR3 loop reads CATRESSYNEQFF. The DNA of the CDR3 is TGTGCCACCCGGGAGTCCTCCTACAATGAGCAGTTCTTC.

The rearrangement uses TRBV7-2 and TRBJ2-7; TRBD2 is a possible D gene (5 bases). Germline V gene lookup returns CDR1 SGHTA and CDR2 FQGNSA. V lost 8 bases, J lost 0 bases, and 14 bases lay in between. This CDR3 region has 14 residues. For the CDR3, the DNA is TGTGCCAGCGGACCTAGAGGGAGCTCCTACGAGCAGTACTTC. Its translation: CASGPRGSSYEQYF.

CDR3 residues: CASSYSSGRPIQETQYF. CDR3 nucleotide sequence: TGTGCCAGCAGTTACTCGAGCGGTCGGCCGATTCAAGAGACCCAGTACTTC. The V and J genes are TRBV6-2 or TRBV6-3 and TRBJ2-5; a weak D match, TRBD2 (5 bases). CDR1 is MNHEY and CDR2 is SVGEGT in the germline V gene. The ends were cut back, 0 bases at V and 2 bases at J, with 16 bases in the middle. The CDR3 runs to 17 residues.

This sequence joins TRBV30 and TRBJ1-1; perhaps TRBD1 as D (6 bases). V shed 0 bases and J shed 7 bases, with 12 bases lying between them. Germline V lookup: CDR1 GTSNPN, CDR2 SVGIG (reference sequence). The length of the CDR3 is 13 residues. CDR3 loop: CAWSVRPDSEAFF. The CDR3 DNA is TGTGCCTGGAGTGTAAGGCCGGACAGTGAAGCTTTCTTT.

The chain is built from TRBV6-5 and TRBJ1-4; D might be TRBD1 (5 bases). Trimming left V 2 bases short and J 5 bases short, with 15 bases between. The CDR3 length is 16 residues. CDR1 and CDR2 from the germline V gene are MNHEY and SVGAGI. Written as DNA, the CDR3 is TGTGCCAGCAGTTACAGGGGAGGGTCAGGCAATGAAAAACTGTTTTTT. This gives the protein CASSYRGGSGNEKLFF.

The chain links TRBV7-2 to TRBJ2-5; D is unresolved. The germline V gene has CDR1 SGHTA and CDR2 FQGNSA. The germline V and J ends were trimmed by 1 base and 4 bases, with 13 bases remaining between them. The CDR3 spans 15 residues. CDR3 nucleotide sequence: TGTGCCAGCAGCTTAGGATCGGCCATCGCAGAGACCCAGTACTTC. This sequence encodes CASSLGSAIAETQYF.

The chain employs TRBV6-5 and TRBJ1-4; D might be TRBD1 (6 bases). The CDR3 spans 14 residues. Germline lookup yields CDR1 MNHEY and CDR2 SVGAGI. V shed 7 bases and J shed 8 bases, with 17 bases lying between them. Here the CDR3 DNA reads TGTGCCAGCAACCCTGGGAGGGGGGGAGAAAAACTGTTTTTT. Translating gives CASNPGRGGEKLFF.

The chain has TRBV21-1 and TRBJ2-7; TRBD1 is the table's D call and was not checked against the DNA. TRBV21-1 corresponds to a pseudogene. The CDR3 sequence is 17 residues long. The chain's CDR3 is CASSKEKGTGGTYEQYF. The CDR3, as DNA: TGTGCCAGCAGCAAAGAAAAGGGGACAGGGGGTACCTACGAGCAGTACTTC.

The V gene is TRBV27, the J gene TRBJ1-1; D unclear. The CDR3 runs 14 residues. V gave up 0 bases and J gave up 3 bases, with 8 bases separating them. Germline V CDR1 and CDR2: MNHEY, SMNVEV (reference sequence). This chain's CDR3 is CASSLSGRDTEAFF. CDR3 nucleotides: TGTGCCAGCAGTTTATCTGGGAGGGACACTGAAGCTTTCTTT.